Below, 24 T cell receptor beta chains from the same sample are listed, as sequenced in a study of T cell changes during pregnancy in multiple sclerosis. Libraries were prepared by immunoSEQ multiplex PCR; TCRdb keeps only in-frame clonotypes and omits some of them. The sample has about 42,000 clones, about 88% seen once. The specimen was CD4+ T cells from peripheral blood mononuclear cells, collected in the second trimester of pregnancy. The receptors come from a female donor with multiple sclerosis, enrolled in a pregnancy study.

This rearrangement joins TRBV2 to TRBJ2-1; 9 bases map to TRBD2. From germline, CDR1 is SNHLY and CDR2 FYNNEI. The CDR3 contains 15 residues. V dropped 6 bases and J dropped 1; count of bases not matched to a gene: 4. In DNA, the CDR3 is TGTGCCAGCAGACGGACTAGCGCTTCCTACAATGAGCAGTTCTTC. Its translation is CASRRTSASYNEQFF.

V gene TRBV18 combines with J gene TRBJ2-3, with a possible D match to TRBD1 (8 bases). The V gene's germline CDR1 is KGHSH and CDR2 LQKENI. CDR3 length: 15 residues. Trimming stripped 2 bases from V and 3 bases from J, with 12 bases between. The CDR3 DNA sequence: TGTGCCAGCTCACCAAGCGGGACAGGAACAGATACGCAGTATTTT. Amino acids: CASSPSGTGTDTQYF.

V and J are TRBV5-1 and TRBJ2-7; D might be TRBD2 (6 bases). The CDR3 is 15 amino acids. V dropped 5 bases and J dropped 6 bases, with 21 bases sitting between them. Germline assignment: CDR1 SGHRS and CDR2 YFSETQ. The CDR3 DNA sequence: TGCGCCAGCAGATTAAACTCGGCGGGACCAACCGAGCAGTACTTC. This gives the protein CASRLNSAGPTEQYF.

The chain links TRBV28 to TRBJ2-1; D is ambiguous. The germline V gene encodes CDR1 MDHEN and CDR2 SYDVKM. The CDR3 sequence is 16 residues long. Trimming pared 5 bases from V and 0 bases from J, leaving 14 bases between. Here the CDR3 DNA reads TGTGCCAGCAGTCATCCTAGTCCTAGCTCCTACAATGAGCAGTTCTTC. Translating gives CASSHPSPSSYNEQFF.

This chain uses TRBV7-2 with TRBJ2-7; 9 positions match TRBD2. The CDR3 length is 16 residues. Germline CDR1 and CDR2: SGHTA and FQGNSA. The V gene end was trimmed by 5 bases and the J gene end by 3 bases; junction bases not matched to a gene: 11. CDR3: CASSHSVAGVNYEQYF. CDR3 in DNA: TGTGCCAGCAGCCACTCTGTAGCGGGGGTGAACTACGAGCAGTACTTC.

This clone has just one count. The J gene is TRBJ2-1, the V gene TRBV19, with no clear D. The germline V gene encodes CDR1 LNHDA and CDR2 SQIVND (reference sequence). The CDR3 is 14 residues long. Trimming pared 3 bases from V and 0 bases from J, leaving 6 bases between. The CDR3 sequence is CASSMVSSYNEQFF. In DNA form, the CDR3 reads TGTGCCAGTAGTATGGTGAGCTCCTACAATGAGCAGTTCTTC.

The genes are TRBV11-2 and TRBJ2-3, with 11 bases identical to TRBD2. CDR1 is SGHAT, CDR2 FQNNGV, per germline. With 3 bases clipped from V and 0 bases from J, the junction kept 5 bases outside the gene matches. This CDR3 has 17 amino acids. The CDR3 DNA reads TGTGCCAGCAGCTTTCTACTAGCGGGGGCTAGCACAGATACGCAGTATTTT. It codes for CASSFLLAGASTDTQYF.

The chain couples TRBV5-6 to TRBJ2-1; 11 bases are shared with TRBD2. Losses at the gene ends were 0 bases for V and 2 bases for J; bases not matched to a gene: 7. The germline V gene has CDR1 SGHDT and CDR2 YYEEEE. The CDR3 spans 18 residues. CDR3 nucleotides: TGTGCCAGCAGCTTGGGGCTAGCGGGAGGCCGCACCTACAATGAGCAGTTCTTC. Amino acids: CASSLGLAGGRTYNEQFF.

This rearrangement joins TRBV6-5 to TRBJ2-3, with 7 bases that match TRBD1. Per the germline V gene, CDR1 is MNHEY and CDR2 is SVGAGI. The CDR3 has 16 residues. Trimming cost V 0 bases and J 3 bases; bases outside gene matches: 6. The CDR3 here is CASSYSGGQRTDTQYF. CDR3 nucleotide sequence: TGTGCCAGCAGTTACTCTGGGGGACAGCGAACAGATACGCAGTATTTT.

Here the CDR3 reads CASNQPRDRFFPTYYEQYF. Here the CDR3 DNA reads TGTGCCAGCAATCAACCTCGGGATAGGTTCTTTCCTACATACTACGAGCAGTACTTC. The V call is TRBV7-4, the J call TRBJ2-7; D is perhaps TRBD2 (5 bases). CDR1 SGHVT and CDR2 SQSDAQ come from the germline V gene. The CDR3 runs to 19 residues. V was cut by 7 bases and J by 3 bases, with 31 bases left in between.

The CDR3 sequence: CASSQSIYVGTGVGQPQHF. CDR3 DNA: TGCGCCAGCAGTCAATCGATCTACGTTGGGACAGGGGTTGGTCAGCCCCAGCATTTT. The V call is TRBV23-1, the J call TRBJ1-5; 10 bases map to TRBD1. TRBV23-1 is reported as an ORF; its role is uncertain. This CDR3 spans 19 amino acids. The V segment lost 0 bases and the J segment 6 bases; nucleotides outside the gene matches: 14.

The gene calls are TRBV13 and TRBJ2-7; TRBD1 aligns across 10 bases. Germline-derived CDR1 and CDR2 are PRHDT and FYEKMQ (reference sequence). The J segment lost 3 bases and the V segment lost 4 bases, leaving 21 bases of the junction unmatched. The CDR3 has 20 residues. The CDR3 loop reads CASSSLAVIRDRGQSYEQYF. In nucleotides, the CDR3 is TGTGCCAGCAGCTCCTTAGCCGTGATCCGGGACAGGGGCCAGAGCTACGAGCAGTACTTC. Combining the CDR3 with reference TRBV13 and TRBJ2-7 gives the whole variable domain AAGVIQSPRHLIKEKRETATLKCYPIPRHDTVYWYQQGPGQDPQFLISFYEKMQSDKGSIPDRFSAQQFSDYHSELNMSSLELGDSALYFCASSSLAVIRDRGQSYEQYFGPGTRLTVT.

J is TRBJ2-7 and V is TRBV5-4; 13 positions agree with TRBD2. Per the germline V gene, CDR1 is SGHNT and CDR2 is YYREEE (reference sequence). CDR3 length: 15 amino acids. The ends lost 4 bases at V and 2 bases at J; junction bases unmatched: 3. CDR3 in amino acids: CASSLGTSGAYEQYF. The DNA for the CDR3 is TGTGCCAGCAGCCTAGGGACTAGCGGGGCCTACGAGCAGTACTTC. The whole variable domain, filled in from reference TRBV5-4 and TRBJ2-7, reads ETGVTQSPTHLIKTRGQQVTLRCSSQSGHNTVSWYQQALGQGPQFIFQYYREEENGRGNFPPRFSGLQFPNYSSELNVNALELDDSALYLCASSLGTSGAYEQYFGPGTRLTVT.

The chain joins TRBV20-1 to TRBJ2-4; the D gene is possibly TRBD2 (6 bases). The V gene's germline CDR1 is DFQATT and CDR2 SNEGSKA (reference sequence). V gave up 6 bases and J gave up 6 bases, with 9 bases separating them. The length of the CDR3 is 11 residues. CDR3 loop: CSASSANIQYF. CDR3 DNA sequence: TGCAGTGCCTCTAGCGCAAACATTCAGTACTTC.

The chain is built from TRBV5-5 and TRBJ2-2, with D possibly matching TRBD1 (5 bases). Per the germline V gene, CDR1 is SGHKS and CDR2 is YYEKEE (reference sequence). This CDR3 spans 15 amino acids. Trimming stripped 4 bases from V and 1 base from J, with 11 bases between. The CDR3 loop reads CASSKGVLNTGELFF. The CDR3 nucleotides read TGTGCCAGCAGCAAAGGGGTCCTGAACACCGGGGAGCTGTTTTTT.

The chain combines TRBV2 with TRBJ2-7, with TRBD1 matching 11 bases. V lost 4 bases and J lost 3; bases outside the gene matches: 8. The CDR3 consists of 16 residues. Germline CDR1 SNHLY, CDR2 FYNNEI. CDR3: CASSGPGTGGYYEQYF. CDR3 coding DNA: TGTGCCAGCAGTGGCCCTGGGACAGGGGGTTACTACGAGCAGTACTTC.

This chain joins TRBV4-1 and TRBJ2-3, with D perhaps TRBD2 (6 bases). The CDR3 extends over 16 amino acids. With 2 bases removed from V and 0 bases from J, the gap between germline ends came to 12 bases. Germline values: CDR1 MGHRA, CDR2 YSYEKL. CDR3 amino acids: CASSQPLAGSTDTQYF. The CDR3 bases are TGCGCCAGCAGCCAACCCCTGGCGGGGAGCACAGATACGCAGTATTTT.

The chain uses TRBV11-1 and TRBJ1-4; 7 bases line up with TRBD1. This CDR3 is 15 amino acids long. The J segment lost 6 bases and the V segment lost 5 bases, leaving 9 bases of the junction unmatched. The germline gives CDR1 SGHAT, CDR2 FQDESV (reference sequence). CDR3 sequence: CASSGYRGGDEKLFF. Written as DNA, the CDR3 is TGTGCCAGCAGCGGATACAGGGGCGGTGATGAAAAACTGTTTTTT.

V and J are TRBV11-2 and TRBJ2-7; 7 nucleotides match TRBD1. The J segment lost 0 bases and the V segment lost 5 bases, leaving 7 bases of the junction unmatched. CDR1 is SGHAT and CDR2 is FQNNGV in the germline V gene. The CDR3 loop spans 15 amino acids. Here the CDR3 reads CASSVHRGPSYEQYF. The DNA of the CDR3 is TGTGCCAGCAGCGTCCACAGGGGCCCCTCCTACGAGCAGTACTTC.

The rearrangement uses TRBV19 and TRBJ2-1; D call uncertain. The CDR3 has 16 amino acids. The V and J ends lost 6 bases and 0 bases respectively, with 15 bases between them. The V gene's germline CDR1 is LNHDA and CDR2 SQIVND (reference sequence). The CDR3 loop reads CASSVQTPGSYNEQFF. In DNA, the CDR3 is TGTGCCAGTAGCGTTCAGACACCAGGCTCCTACAATGAGCAGTTCTTC.

This chain links TRBV5-1 with TRBJ2-5; 10 nucleotides match TRBD1. The germline gives CDR1 SGHRS, CDR2 YFSETQ. The CDR3 has 14 amino acids. V lost 4 bases and J lost 4; bases outside the gene matches: 4. CDR3 nucleotides: TGCGCCAGCAGCGCGGGACAGGGGAGAGAGACCCAGTACTTC. It codes for CASSAGQGRETQYF.

The V gene is TRBV7-2, the J gene TRBJ2-1, with TRBD2 as a possible D gene (6 bases). The V gene lost 2 bases and the J gene lost 3 bases, with 14 bases spanning the gap. The CDR3 totals 16 residues. Per germline, CDR1 SGHTA and CDR2 FQGNSA. CDR3 coding DNA: TGTGCCAGCAGCTTAAGCGGAGGGGCGGGCTACAATGAGCAGTTCTTC. The encoded protein is CASSLSGGAGYNEQFF. The full variable domain, its missing parts supplied by reference TRBV7-2 and TRBJ2-1, is GAGVSQSPSNKVTEKGKDVELRCDPISGHTALYWYRQSLGQGLEFLIYFQGNSAPDKSGLPSDRFSAERTGGSVSTLTIQRTQQEDSAVYLCASSLSGGAGYNEQFFGPGTRLTVL.

The rearrangement joins TRBV15 to TRBJ1-1; 9 positions agree with TRBD1. The CDR3 is 17 amino acids. Germline CDR1 LNHNV, CDR2 YYDKDF (reference sequence). J lost 4 bases, V lost 0 bases, and 9 bases had no gene match. Here the CDR3 reads CATSRDLLTGGGTEAFF. Written as DNA, the CDR3 is TGTGCCACCAGCAGAGACCTACTGACAGGGGGGGGCACTGAAGCTTTCTTT. Variable domain in full (rest from reference TRBV15 and TRBJ1-1): DAMVIQNPRYQVTQFGKPVTLSCSQTLNHNVMYWYQQKSSQAPKLLFHYYDKDFNNEADTPDNFQSRRPNTSFCFLDIRSPGLGDTAMYLCATSRDLLTGGGTEAFFGQGTRLTVV.

The rearrangement links TRBV6-6 to TRBJ2-7, with 9 positions matching TRBD2. Trimming removed 0 bases from V and 6 bases from J; junction bases left unmatched: 6. CDR3 length: 15 amino acids. Germline-derived CDR1 and CDR2 are MNHNY and SVGAGI (reference sequence). The CDR3 region has the DNA TGTGCCAGCAGTTACTCGTCTAGCGGGACGCTCGAGCAGTACTTC. Protein: CASSYSSSGTLEQYF.